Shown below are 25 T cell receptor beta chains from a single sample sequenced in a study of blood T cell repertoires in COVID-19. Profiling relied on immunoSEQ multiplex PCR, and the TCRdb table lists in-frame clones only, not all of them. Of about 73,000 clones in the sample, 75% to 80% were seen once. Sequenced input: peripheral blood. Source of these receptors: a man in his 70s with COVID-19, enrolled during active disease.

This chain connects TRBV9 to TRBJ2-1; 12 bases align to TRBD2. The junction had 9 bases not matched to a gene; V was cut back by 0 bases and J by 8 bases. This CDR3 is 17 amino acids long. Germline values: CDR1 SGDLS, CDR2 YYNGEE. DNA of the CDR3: TGTGCCAGCAGCGTAGAGCTAGCGGGAGGGTTAGGCGATGAGCAGTTCTTC. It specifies CASSVELAGGLGDEQFF.

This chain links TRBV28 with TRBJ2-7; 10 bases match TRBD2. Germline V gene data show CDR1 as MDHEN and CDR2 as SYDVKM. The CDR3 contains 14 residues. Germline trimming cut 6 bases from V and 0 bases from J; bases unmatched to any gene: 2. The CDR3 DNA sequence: TGTGCCAGCAGAGGACTAGCGGCCTCCTACGAGCAGTACTTC. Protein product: CASRGLAASYEQYF.

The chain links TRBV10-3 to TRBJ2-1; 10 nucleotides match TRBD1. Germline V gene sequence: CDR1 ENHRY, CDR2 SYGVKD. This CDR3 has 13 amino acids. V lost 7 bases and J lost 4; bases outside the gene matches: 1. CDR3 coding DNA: TGTGCCATCACGGGACAGGGGTACAATGAGCAGTTCTTC. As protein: CAITGQGYNEQFF.

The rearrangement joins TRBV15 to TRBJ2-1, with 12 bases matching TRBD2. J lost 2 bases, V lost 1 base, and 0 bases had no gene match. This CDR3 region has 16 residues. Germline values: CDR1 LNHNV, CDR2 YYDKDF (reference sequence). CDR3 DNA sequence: TGTGCCACCAGCAGAGGGACTAGCGGGACCTACAATGAGCAGTTCTTC. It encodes CATSRGTSGTYNEQFF.

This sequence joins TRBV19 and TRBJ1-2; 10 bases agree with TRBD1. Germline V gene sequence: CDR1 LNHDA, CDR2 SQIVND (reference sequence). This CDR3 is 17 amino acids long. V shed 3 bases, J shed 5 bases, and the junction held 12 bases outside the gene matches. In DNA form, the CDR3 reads TGTGCCAGTAGTATTAGGGGGACAGGGGCAAACTTGTATGGCTACACCTTC. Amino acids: CASSIRGTGANLYGYTF.

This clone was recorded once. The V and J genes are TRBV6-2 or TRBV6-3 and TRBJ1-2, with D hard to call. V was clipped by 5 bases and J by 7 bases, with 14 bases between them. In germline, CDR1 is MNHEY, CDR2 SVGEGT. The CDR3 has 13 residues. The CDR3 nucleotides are TGTGCCAGCAGTACGACACGCCAGAGTGGCTACACCTTC. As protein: CASSTTRQSGYTF.

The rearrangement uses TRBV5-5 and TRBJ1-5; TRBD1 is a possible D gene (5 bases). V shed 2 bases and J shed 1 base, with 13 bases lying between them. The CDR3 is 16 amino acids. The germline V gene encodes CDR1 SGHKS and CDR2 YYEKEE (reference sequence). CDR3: CASSLSNRLSNQPQHF. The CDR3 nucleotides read TGTGCCAGCAGCTTAAGTAACAGGCTAAGCAATCAGCCCCAGCATTTT.

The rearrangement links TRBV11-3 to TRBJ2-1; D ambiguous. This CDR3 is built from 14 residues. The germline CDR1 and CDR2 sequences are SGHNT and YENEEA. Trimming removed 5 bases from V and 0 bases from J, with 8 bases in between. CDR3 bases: TGTGCCAGCAGCCAGTCTAGCTCCTACAATGAGCAGTTCTTC. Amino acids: CASSQSSSYNEQFF.

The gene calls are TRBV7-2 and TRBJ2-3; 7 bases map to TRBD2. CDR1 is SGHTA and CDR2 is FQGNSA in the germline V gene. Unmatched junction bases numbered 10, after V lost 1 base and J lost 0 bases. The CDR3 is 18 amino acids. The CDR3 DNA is TGTGCCAGCAGCTTAGTAGCGGGTTCCCCATTTAGCACAGATACGCAGTATTTT. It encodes CASSLVAGSPFSTDTQYF. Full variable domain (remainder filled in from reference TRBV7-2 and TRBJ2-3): GAGVSQSPSNKVTEKGKDVELRCDPISGHTALYWYRQSLGQGLEFLIYFQGNSAPDKSGLPSDRFSAERTGGSVSTLTIQRTQQEDSAVYLCASSLVAGSPFSTDTQYFGPGTRLTVL.

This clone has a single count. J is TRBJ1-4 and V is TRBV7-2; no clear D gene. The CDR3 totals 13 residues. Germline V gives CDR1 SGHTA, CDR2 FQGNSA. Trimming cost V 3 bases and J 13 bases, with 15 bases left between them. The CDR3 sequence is CASSFGTPGGLFF. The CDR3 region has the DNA TGTGCCAGCAGCTTCGGCACCCCAGGAGGACTGTTTTTT. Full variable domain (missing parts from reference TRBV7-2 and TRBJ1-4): GAGVSQSPSNKVTEKGKDVELRCDPISGHTALYWYRQSLGQGLEFLIYFQGNSAPDKSGLPSDRFSAERTGGSVSTLTIQRTQQEDSAVYLCASSFGTPGGLFFGSGTQLSVL.

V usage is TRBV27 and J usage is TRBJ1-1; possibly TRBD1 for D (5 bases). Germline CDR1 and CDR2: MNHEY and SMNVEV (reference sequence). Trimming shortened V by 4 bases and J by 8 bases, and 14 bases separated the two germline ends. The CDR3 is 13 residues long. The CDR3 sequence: CASSWGGAIEAFF. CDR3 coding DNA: TGTGCCAGCAGTTGGGGCGGAGCCATAGAAGCTTTCTTT.

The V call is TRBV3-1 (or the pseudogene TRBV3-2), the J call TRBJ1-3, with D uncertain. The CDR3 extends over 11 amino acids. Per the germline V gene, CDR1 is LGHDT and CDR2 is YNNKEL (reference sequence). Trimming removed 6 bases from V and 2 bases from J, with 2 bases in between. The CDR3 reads CASSTGNTIYF. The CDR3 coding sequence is TGTGCCAGCAGTACTGGAAACACCATATATTTT.

The CDR3: CASSLGWRPTSNEQFF. CDR3 DNA: TGTGCCAGCAGCTTGGGCTGGAGGCCCACCTCCAATGAGCAGTTCTTC. This chain connects TRBV5-4 to TRBJ2-1; maybe TRBD2 (5 bases). The ends were cut back, 0 bases at V and 6 bases at J, with 16 bases in the middle. Germline CDR1 SGHNT, CDR2 YYREEE (reference sequence). The CDR3 extends over 16 amino acids.

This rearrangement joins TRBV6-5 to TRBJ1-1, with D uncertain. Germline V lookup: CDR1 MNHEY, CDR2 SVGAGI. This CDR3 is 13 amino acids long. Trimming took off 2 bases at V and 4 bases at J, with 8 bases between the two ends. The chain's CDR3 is CASSYGEVTEAFF. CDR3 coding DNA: TGTGCCAGCAGTTACGGTGAGGTCACTGAAGCTTTCTTT.

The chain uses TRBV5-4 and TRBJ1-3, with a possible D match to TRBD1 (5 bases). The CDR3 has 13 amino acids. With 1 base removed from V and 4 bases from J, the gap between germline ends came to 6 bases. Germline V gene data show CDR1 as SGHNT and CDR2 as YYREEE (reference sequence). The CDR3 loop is CASSLYRGNTIYF. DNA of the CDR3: TGTGCCAGCAGCTTGTACAGGGGAAACACCATATATTTT.

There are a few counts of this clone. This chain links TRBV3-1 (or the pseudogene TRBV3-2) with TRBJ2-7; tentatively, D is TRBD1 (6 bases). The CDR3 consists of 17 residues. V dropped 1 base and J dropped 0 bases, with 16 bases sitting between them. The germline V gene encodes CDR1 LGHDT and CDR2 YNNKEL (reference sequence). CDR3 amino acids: CASSQGPTGIGSYEQYF. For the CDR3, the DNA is TGTGCCAGCAGCCAAGGCCCCACAGGGATCGGCTCCTACGAGCAGTACTTC.

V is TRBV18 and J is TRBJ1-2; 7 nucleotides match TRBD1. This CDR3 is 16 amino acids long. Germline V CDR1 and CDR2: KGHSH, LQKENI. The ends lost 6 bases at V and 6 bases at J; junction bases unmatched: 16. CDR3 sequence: CASSLSDRDYWDGYTF. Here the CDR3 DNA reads TGTGCCAGCTCCCTGTCAGACAGGGATTATTGGGATGGCTACACCTTC. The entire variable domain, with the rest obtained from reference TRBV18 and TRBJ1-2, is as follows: NAGVMQNPRHLVRRRGQEARLRCSPMKGHSHVYWYRQLPEEGLKFMVYLQKENIIDESGMPKERFSAEFPKEGPSILRIQQVVRGDSAAYFCASSLSDRDYWDGYTFGSGTRLTVV.

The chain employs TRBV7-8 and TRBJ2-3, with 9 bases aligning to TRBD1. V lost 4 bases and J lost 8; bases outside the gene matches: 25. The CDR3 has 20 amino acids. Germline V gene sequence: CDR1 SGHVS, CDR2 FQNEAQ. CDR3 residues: CASSSGGTGFVARVSTTQYF. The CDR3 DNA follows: TGTGCCAGCAGCTCCGGGGGGACAGGGTTCGTAGCGCGCGTATCGACTACGCAGTATTTT. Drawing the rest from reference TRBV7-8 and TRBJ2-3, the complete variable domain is GAGVSQSPRYKVAKRGQDVALRCDPISGHVSLFWYQQALGQGPEFLTYFQNEAQLDKSGLPSDRFFAERPEGSVSTLKIQRTQQEDSAVYLCASSSGGTGFVARVSTTQYFGPGTRLTVL.

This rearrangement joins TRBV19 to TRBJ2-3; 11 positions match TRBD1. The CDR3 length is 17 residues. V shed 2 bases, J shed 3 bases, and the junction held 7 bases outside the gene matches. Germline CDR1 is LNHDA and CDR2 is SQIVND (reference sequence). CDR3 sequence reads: CASSIPRDRGGTDTQYF. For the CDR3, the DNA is TGTGCCAGTAGTATACCCCGGGACAGGGGGGGTACAGATACGCAGTATTTT. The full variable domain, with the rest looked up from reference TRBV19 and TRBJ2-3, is DGGITQSPKYLFRKEGQNVTLSCEQNLNHDAMYWYRQDPGQGLRLIYYSQIVNDFQKGDIAEGYSVSREKKESFPLTVTSAQKNPTAFYLCASSIPRDRGGTDTQYFGPGTRLTVL.

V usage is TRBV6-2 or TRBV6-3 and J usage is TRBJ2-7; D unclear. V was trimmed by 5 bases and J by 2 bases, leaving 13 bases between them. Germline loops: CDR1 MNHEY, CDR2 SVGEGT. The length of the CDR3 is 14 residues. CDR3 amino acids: CASSPTYTTYEQYF. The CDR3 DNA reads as TGTGCCAGCAGTCCGACTTATACGACCTACGAGCAGTACTTC.

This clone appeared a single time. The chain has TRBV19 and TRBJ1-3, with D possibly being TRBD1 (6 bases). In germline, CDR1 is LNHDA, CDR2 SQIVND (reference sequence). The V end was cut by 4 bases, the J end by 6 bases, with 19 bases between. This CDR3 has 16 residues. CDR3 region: CASSSPRDNYENTIYF. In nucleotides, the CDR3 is TGTGCCAGTAGTAGCCCCCGGGACAATTACGAAAACACCATATATTTT.

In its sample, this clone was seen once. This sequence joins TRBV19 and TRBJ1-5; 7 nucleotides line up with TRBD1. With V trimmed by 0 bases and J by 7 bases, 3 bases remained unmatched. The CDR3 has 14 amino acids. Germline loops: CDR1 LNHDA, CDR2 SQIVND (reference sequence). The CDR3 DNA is TGTGCCAGTAGTATAGAGACAGGGTGGCAGCCCCAGCATTTT. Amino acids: CASSIETGWQPQHF. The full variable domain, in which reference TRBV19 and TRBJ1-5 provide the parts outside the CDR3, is DGGITQSPKYLFRKEGQNVTLSCEQNLNHDAMYWYRQDPGQGLRLIYYSQIVNDFQKGDIAEGYSVSREKKESFPLTVTSAQKNPTAFYLCASSIETGWQPQHFGDGTRLSIL.

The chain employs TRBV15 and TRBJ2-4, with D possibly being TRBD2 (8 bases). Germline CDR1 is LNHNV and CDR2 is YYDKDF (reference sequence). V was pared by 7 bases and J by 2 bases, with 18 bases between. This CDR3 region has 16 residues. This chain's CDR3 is CATTGGDSISKNIQYF. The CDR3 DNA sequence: TGTGCCACCACCGGGGGGGACAGTATCTCCAAAAACATTCAGTACTTC.

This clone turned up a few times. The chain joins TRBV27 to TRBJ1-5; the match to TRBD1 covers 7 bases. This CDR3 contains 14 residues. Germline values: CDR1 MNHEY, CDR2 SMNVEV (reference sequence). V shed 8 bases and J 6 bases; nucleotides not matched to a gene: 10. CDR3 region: CASSEQGWGQPQHF. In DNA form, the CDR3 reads TGTGCCAGCTCAGAACAGGGGTGGGGTCAGCCCCAGCATTTT.

This chain's CDR3 is CASSSGIRGSQPQHF. The CDR3 DNA is TGTGCCAGCAGTTCGGGGATTCGGGGGAGTCAGCCCCAGCATTTT. This sequence joins TRBV28 and TRBJ1-5, with D maybe TRBD1 (5 bases). V lost 4 bases, J lost 6 bases, and 16 bases lay in between. The germline V gene has CDR1 MDHEN and CDR2 SYDVKM. The CDR3 is 15 amino acids.